The 30 T cell receptor beta chains presented below share a single source sample, sequenced in a study of monozygotic twins with inflammatory bowel disease. TCRdb re-called the 5' RACE reads and shows each CDR3 protein once, DNA omitted. The repertoire table contains approximately 200,000 distinct CDR3 sequences. The specimen was blood. These receptors were collected from a human donor with ulcerative colitis or Crohn's disease, or a healthy co-twin of an affected twin (not recorded which).

The V and J genes are TRBV28 and TRBJ2-6. CDR1 MDHEN and CDR2 SYDVKM come from the germline V gene. CDR3 length equals 14 residues. The CDR3 is CASSWNSGANVLTF.

This chain joins TRBV20-1 and TRBJ2-2; TCRdb names TRBD1, which stays unverified in the absence of DNA. The CDR3 extends over 16 amino acids. Germline CDR1 and CDR2: DFQATT and SNEGSKA (reference sequence). This CDR3 is CSARKTGARNTGELFF.

V and J are TRBV15 and TRBJ2-1; TCRdb indicates TRBD2, and absent DNA this call remains unverified. Germline V gives CDR1 LNHNV, CDR2 YYDKDF (reference sequence). The CDR3 has 16 amino acids. This chain's CDR3 is CATSRPGLRSGNEQFF.

This chain links TRBV7-9 with TRBJ2-2; the D gene TCRdb calls, TRBD1, cannot be checked with no DNA. Germline V CDR1 and CDR2: SEHNR, FQNEAQ (reference sequence). The CDR3 has 16 amino acids. The CDR3 loop reads CASSPTGGAVTGELFF. Full variable domain (rest looked up from reference TRBV7-9 and TRBJ2-2): DTGVSQNPRHKITKRGQNVTFRCDPISEHNRLYWYRQTLGQGPEFLTYFQNEAQLEKSRLLSDRFSAERPKGSFSTLEIQRTEQGDSAMYLCASSPTGGAVTGELFFGEGSRLTVL.

The rearrangement uses TRBV12-3 or TRBV12-4 and TRBJ1-5; the TCRdb D gene call, TRBD1, has no DNA to confirm it. This CDR3 contains 13 residues. The CDR3 loop is CASRTGLRQPQHF.

This chain joins TRBV25-1 and TRBJ2-4; the TCRdb D gene call, TRBD1, has no DNA to confirm it. The CDR3 spans 14 residues. Germline CDR1 MGHDK, CDR2 SYGVNS. CDR3 sequence reads: CASSPGFDKNIQYF.

This sequence joins TRBV27 and TRBJ2-2. The CDR3 loop spans 13 amino acids. Germline V lookup: CDR1 MNHEY, CDR2 SMNVEV (reference sequence). CDR3 in amino acids: CASSLLSGGELFF.

The chain links TRBV19 to TRBJ1-5. There are 13 residues in the CDR3. From germline, CDR1 is LNHDA and CDR2 SQIVND (reference sequence). This CDR3 is CASSTGFWEPQHF.

The rearrangement links TRBV6-6 to TRBJ1-2. The length of the CDR3 is 12 residues. CDR1 MNHNY and CDR2 SVGAGI come from the germline V gene (reference sequence). The CDR3 protein is CASTQGFEGYTF.

V and J are TRBV7-3 and TRBJ2-1; the TRBD1 assignment by TCRdb is unverifiable without DNA. Germline CDR1 is SGHTA and CDR2 is FQGTGA. There are 14 residues in the CDR3. The CDR3 loop reads CASSPGTGSDEQFF. The full variable domain, in which reference TRBV7-3 and TRBJ2-1 provide the parts outside the CDR3, is GAGVSQTPSNKVTEKGKYVELRCDPISGHTALYWYRQSLGQGPEFLIYFQGTGAADDSGLPNDRFFAVRPEGSVSTLKIQRTERGDSAVYLCASSPGTGSDEQFFGPGTRLTVL.

This chain uses TRBV6-1 with TRBJ1-4; TCRdb designates TRBD1, a call that cannot be tested without DNA. CDR3 length: 15 amino acids. The V gene's germline CDR1 is MNHNS and CDR2 SASEGT. The CDR3 spells CASSKIQGSGEKLFF.

V is TRBV4-1 and J is TRBJ2-1; TCRdb gives TRBD2 as the D gene, but with no DNA this cannot be confirmed. There are 17 residues in the CDR3. Per germline, CDR1 MGHRA and CDR2 YSYEKL. This chain's CDR3 is CASSRPGKADSYNEQFF.

This chain links TRBV27 with TRBJ2-1; TCRdb names TRBD2, which stays unverified in the absence of DNA. Looked up from germline, CDR1 is MNHEY and CDR2 is SMNVEV (reference sequence). The CDR3 totals 15 residues. The CDR3 here is CASSLRGQSYNEQFF.

This chain uses TRBV7-2 with TRBJ2-1; TCRdb picks TRBD2, but there is no DNA to check that call. The CDR3 is 15 amino acids. Germline loops: CDR1 SGHTA, CDR2 FQGNSA. The CDR3 sequence: CASSLARGGYNEQFF.

This rearrangement joins TRBV9 to TRBJ2-3. CDR1 is SGDLS and CDR2 is YYNGEE in the germline V gene. The CDR3 has 15 residues. This chain's CDR3 is CASSILAGATDTQYF.

The chain couples TRBV4-2 to TRBJ2-7; without DNA, the TCRdb call of TRBD1 cannot be checked. Germline V lookup: CDR1 LGHNA, CDR2 YNFKEQ. This CDR3 contains 15 residues. The CDR3 spells CASSQEGLNLYEQYF.

The CDR3: CSASYTGELFF. This chain joins TRBV20-1 and TRBJ2-2. The CDR3 is 11 amino acids. Germline-derived CDR1 and CDR2 are DFQATT and SNEGSKA (reference sequence).

The chain links TRBV5-5 to TRBJ2-7; the D call of TRBD1 rests on TCRdb alone, since no DNA is present to check it. The CDR3 runs 14 residues. Germline CDR1 reads SGHKS; CDR2 reads YYEKEE (reference sequence). CDR3 residues: CASSLSRGQNEQYF.

CDR3 residues: CASSANRDNEQFF. The chain employs TRBV7-9 and TRBJ2-1; no DNA is available, so the TRBD1 call from TCRdb remains unchecked. The CDR3 totals 13 residues. CDR1 SEHNR and CDR2 FQNEAQ come from the germline V gene (reference sequence).

CDR3 in amino acids: CASSSSNEQFF. The chain joins TRBV2 to TRBJ2-1. The CDR3 runs 11 residues. Germline CDR1 is SNHLY and CDR2 is FYNNEI.

The chain uses TRBV5-6 and TRBJ2-1. CDR3 length: 11 amino acids. Germline V gives CDR1 SGHDT, CDR2 YYEEEE. The CDR3 reads CASSLRYERFF.

This rearrangement joins TRBV7-2 to TRBJ2-7. Germline V gene lookup returns CDR1 SGHTA and CDR2 FQGNSA. CDR3 length: 11 amino acids. The CDR3 sequence: CASSSRVEQYF.

The CDR3 loop is CASSGPSGGIYGYTF. The chain joins TRBV9 to TRBJ1-2. The CDR3 is 15 residues long. CDR1 is SGDLS and CDR2 is YYNGEE in the germline V gene.

The rearrangement joins TRBV5-1 to TRBJ2-7; TCRdb picks TRBD2, but there is no DNA to check that call. Germline values: CDR1 SGHRS, CDR2 YFSETQ. The CDR3 covers 15 residues. CDR3 in amino acids: CASSPGGLLHYEQYF. The full variable domain, in which reference TRBV5-1 and TRBJ2-7 provide the parts outside the CDR3, is KAGVTQTPRYLIKTRGQQVTLSCSPISGHRSVSWYQQTPGQGLQFLFEYFSETQRNKGNFPGRFSGRQFSNSRSEMNVSTLELGDSALYLCASSPGGLLHYEQYFGPGTRLTVT.

J is TRBJ2-1 and V is TRBV20-1; TCRdb's D call of TRBD2 is untestable without DNA. Germline CDR1 reads DFQATT; CDR2 reads SNEGSKA (reference sequence). The CDR3 is made up of 14 amino acids. The CDR3 sequence is CSARDWTRGGEQFF.

The CDR3: CASSTGRMRMNTEAFF. The V and J genes are TRBV19 and TRBJ1-1; TCRdb's D gene call, TRBD1, goes unchecked for lack of DNA. In germline, CDR1 is LNHDA, CDR2 SQIVND (reference sequence). The CDR3 contains 16 residues.

V gene TRBV12-3 or TRBV12-4 combines with J gene TRBJ2-1; TCRdb outputs TRBD2, but without DNA this stays unchecked. The CDR3 runs 15 residues. The CDR3 sequence: CASSLQAGGPGEQFF.

The V call is TRBV20-1, the J call TRBJ2-4. The CDR3 consists of 13 residues. From germline, CDR1 is DFQATT and CDR2 SNEGSKA (reference sequence). The chain's CDR3 is CSARRKEKNIQYF.

This chain joins TRBV14 and TRBJ1-6. From germline, CDR1 is SGHDN and CDR2 FVKESK. The CDR3 extends over 15 amino acids. CDR3 loop: CASSQERIYNSPLHF.

J is TRBJ2-3 and V is TRBV6-1; TCRdb's D gene call, TRBD1, goes unchecked for lack of DNA. This CDR3 has 16 residues. Germline values: CDR1 MNHNS, CDR2 SASEGT. CDR3 sequence: CASNAQGRPGTDTQYF.